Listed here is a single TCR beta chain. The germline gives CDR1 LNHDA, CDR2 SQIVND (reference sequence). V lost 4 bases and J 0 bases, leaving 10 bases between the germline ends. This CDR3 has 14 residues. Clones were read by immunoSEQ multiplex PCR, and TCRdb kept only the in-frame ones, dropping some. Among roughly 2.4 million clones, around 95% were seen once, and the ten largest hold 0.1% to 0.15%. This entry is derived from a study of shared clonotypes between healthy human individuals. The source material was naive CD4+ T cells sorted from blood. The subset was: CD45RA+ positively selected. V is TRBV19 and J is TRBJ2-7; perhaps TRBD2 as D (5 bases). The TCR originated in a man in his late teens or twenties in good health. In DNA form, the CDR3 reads TGTGCCAGTAGTACCGGTGGGAGCTCCTACGAGCAGTACTTC. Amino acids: CASSTGGSSYEQYF.